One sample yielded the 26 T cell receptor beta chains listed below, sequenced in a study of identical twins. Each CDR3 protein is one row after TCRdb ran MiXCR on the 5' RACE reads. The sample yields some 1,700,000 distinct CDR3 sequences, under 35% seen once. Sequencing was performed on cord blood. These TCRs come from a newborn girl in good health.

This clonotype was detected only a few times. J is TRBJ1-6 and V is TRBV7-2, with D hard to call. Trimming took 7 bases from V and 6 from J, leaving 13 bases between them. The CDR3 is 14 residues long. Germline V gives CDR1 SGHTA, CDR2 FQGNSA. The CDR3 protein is CASTFGFGNSPLHF. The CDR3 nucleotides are TGTGCCAGCACCTTTGGATTTGGTAATTCACCCCTCCACTTT.

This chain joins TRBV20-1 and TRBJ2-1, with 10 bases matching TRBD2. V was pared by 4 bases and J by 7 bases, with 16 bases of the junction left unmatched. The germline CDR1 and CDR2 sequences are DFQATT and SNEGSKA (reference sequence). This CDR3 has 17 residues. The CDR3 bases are TGCAGTGCTAAAGGGGATAGCGGGGGGCTTTCCTGGAATGAGCAGTTCTTC. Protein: CSAKGDSGGLSWNEQFF.

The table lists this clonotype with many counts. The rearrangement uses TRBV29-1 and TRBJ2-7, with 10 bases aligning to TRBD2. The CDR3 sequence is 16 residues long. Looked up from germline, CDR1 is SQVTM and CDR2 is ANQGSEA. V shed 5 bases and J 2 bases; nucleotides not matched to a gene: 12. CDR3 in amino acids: CSVSGTSASSTYEQYF. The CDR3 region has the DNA TGCAGCGTTTCCGGGACTAGCGCTTCCTCGACCTACGAGCAGTACTTC.

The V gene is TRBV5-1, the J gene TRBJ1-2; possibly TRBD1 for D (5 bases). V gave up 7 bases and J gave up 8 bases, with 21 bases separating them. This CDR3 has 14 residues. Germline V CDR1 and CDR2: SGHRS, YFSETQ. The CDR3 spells CASRPAGPIWGYTF. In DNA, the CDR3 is TGCGCCAGCCGCCCGGCAGGGCCCATTTGGGGCTACACCTTC. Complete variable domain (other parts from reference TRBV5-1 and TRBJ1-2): KAGVTQTPRYLIKTRGQQVTLSCSPISGHRSVSWYQQTPGQGLQFLFEYFSETQRNKGNFPGRFSGRQFSNSRSEMNVSTLELGDSALYLCASRPAGPIWGYTFGSGTRLTVV.

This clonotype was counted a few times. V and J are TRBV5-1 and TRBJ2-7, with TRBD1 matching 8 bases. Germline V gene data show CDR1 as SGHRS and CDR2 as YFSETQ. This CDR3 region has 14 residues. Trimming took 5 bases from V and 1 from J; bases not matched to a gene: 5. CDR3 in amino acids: CASSWDRPSYEQYF. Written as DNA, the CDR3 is TGCGCCAGCAGTTGGGACAGGCCTTCCTACGAGCAGTACTTC.

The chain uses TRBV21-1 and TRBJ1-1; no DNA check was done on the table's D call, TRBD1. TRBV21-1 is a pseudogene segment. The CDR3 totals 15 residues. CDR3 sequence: CASSKPGQGPPEAFF. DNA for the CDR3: TGTGCCAGCAGCAAACCGGGACAGGGTCCTCCTGAAGCTTTCTTT.

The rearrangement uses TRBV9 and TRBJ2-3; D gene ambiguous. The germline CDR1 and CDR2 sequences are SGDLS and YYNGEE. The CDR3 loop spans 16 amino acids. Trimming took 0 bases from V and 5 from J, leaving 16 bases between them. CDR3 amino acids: CASSVAPSYSQDTQYF. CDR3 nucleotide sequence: TGTGCCAGCAGCGTAGCTCCTTCTTATTCCCAAGATACGCAGTATTTT.

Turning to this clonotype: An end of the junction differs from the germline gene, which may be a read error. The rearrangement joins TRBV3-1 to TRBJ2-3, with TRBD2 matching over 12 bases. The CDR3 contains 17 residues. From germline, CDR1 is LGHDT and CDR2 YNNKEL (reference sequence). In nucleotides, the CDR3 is TGTGCCAGCAGCCAAGCACTAGCGGGGGGCAGAACAGGTACGCAGTATTTT. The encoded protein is CASSQALAGGRTGTQYF.

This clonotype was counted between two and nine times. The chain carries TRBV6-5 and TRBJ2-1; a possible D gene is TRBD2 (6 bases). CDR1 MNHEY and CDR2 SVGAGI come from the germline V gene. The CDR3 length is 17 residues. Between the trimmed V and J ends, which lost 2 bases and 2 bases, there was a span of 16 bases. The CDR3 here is CASSYVPGTPAYNEQFF. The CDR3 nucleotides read TGTGCCAGCAGTTACGTGCCGGGGACTCCCGCCTACAATGAGCAGTTCTTC.

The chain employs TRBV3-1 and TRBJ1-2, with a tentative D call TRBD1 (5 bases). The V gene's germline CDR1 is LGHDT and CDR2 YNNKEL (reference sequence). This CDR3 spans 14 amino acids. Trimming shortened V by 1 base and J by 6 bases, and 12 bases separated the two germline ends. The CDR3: CASSQGFRAHGYTF. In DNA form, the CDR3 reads TGTGCCAGCAGCCAAGGGTTCAGGGCCCATGGCTACACCTTC.

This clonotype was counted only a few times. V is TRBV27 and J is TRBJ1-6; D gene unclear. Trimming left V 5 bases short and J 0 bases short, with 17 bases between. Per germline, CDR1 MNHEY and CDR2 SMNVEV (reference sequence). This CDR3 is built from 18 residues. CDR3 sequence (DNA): TGTGCCAGCAGTGCGGGGATTGGGAGGAGCTCCTATAATTCACCCCTCCACTTT. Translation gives CASSAGIGRSSYNSPLHF.

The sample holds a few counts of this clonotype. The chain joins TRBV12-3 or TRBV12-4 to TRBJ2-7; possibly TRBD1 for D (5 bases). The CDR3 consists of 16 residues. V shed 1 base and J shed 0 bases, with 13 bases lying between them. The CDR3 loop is CASSLEGMVSSYEQYF. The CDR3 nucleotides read TGTGCCAGCAGTTTAGAGGGGATGGTTAGCTCCTACGAGCAGTACTTC.

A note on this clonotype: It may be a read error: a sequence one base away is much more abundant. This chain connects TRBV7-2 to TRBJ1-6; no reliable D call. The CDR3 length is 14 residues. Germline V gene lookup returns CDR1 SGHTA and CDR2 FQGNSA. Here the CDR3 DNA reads TGTGCCAGCAGCTTAGACAGAGCCAATTCACCCATCCACTTT. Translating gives CASSLDRANSPIHF.

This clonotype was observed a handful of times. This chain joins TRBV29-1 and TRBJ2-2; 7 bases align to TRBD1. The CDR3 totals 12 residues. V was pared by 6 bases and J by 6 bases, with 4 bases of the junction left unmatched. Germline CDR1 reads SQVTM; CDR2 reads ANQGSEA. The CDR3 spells CSVGQFAGELFF. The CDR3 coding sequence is TGCAGCGTGGGACAGTTCGCCGGGGAGCTGTTTTTT.

The CDR3 DNA reads TGTGCCAGCAGTTACCCGGGTATGGGAGAGACCCAGTACTTC. This encodes CASSYPGMGETQYF. The chain is built from TRBV6-2 or TRBV6-3 and TRBJ2-5; D remains unclear. This CDR3 spans 14 amino acids. V was trimmed by 2 bases and J by 4 bases, leaving 11 bases between them. Germline values: CDR1 MNHEY, CDR2 SVGEGT.

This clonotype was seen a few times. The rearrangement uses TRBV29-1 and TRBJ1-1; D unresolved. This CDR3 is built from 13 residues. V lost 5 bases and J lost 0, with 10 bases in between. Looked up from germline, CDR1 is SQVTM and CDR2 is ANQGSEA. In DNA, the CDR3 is TGCAGCGTTTCCGGGTTGATGAACACTGAAGCTTTCTTT. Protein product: CSVSGLMNTEAFF. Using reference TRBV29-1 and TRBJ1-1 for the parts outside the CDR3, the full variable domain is SAVISQKPSRDICQRGTSLTIQCQVDSQVTMMFWYRQQPGQSLTLIATANQGSEATYESGFVIDKFPISRPNLTFSTLTVSNMSPEDSSIYLCSVSGLMNTEAFFGQGTRLTVV.

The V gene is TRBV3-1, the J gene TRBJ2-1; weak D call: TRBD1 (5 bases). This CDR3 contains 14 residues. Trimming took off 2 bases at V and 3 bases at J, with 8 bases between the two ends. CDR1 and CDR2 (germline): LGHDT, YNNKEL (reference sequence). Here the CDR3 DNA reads TGTGCCAGCAGCCAATACAGGATCTACAATGAGCAGTTCTTC. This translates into CASSQYRIYNEQFF.

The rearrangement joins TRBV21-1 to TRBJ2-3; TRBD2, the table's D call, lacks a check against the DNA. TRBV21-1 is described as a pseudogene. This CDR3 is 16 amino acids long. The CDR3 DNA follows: TGTGCCAGCAGCAAAATAGCGGGGGGAAGCACAGATAGGCAGTATTTT. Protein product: CASSKIAGGSTDRQYF.

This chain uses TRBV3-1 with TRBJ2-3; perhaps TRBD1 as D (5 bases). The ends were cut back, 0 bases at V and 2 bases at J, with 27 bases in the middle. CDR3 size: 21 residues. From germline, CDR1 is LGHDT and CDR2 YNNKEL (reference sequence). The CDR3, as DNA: TGTGCCAGCAGCCAAGATTTAAGGACATCAATAGTAAAAAGGCTCACAGATACGCAGTATTTT. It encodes CASSQDLRTSIVKRLTDTQYF.

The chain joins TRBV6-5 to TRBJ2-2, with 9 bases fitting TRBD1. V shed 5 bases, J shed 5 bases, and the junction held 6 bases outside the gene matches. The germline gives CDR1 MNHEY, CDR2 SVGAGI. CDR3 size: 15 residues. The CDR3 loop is CASSTRTGVTGELFF. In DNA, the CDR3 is TGTGCCAGCAGTACCCGGACAGGGGTAACCGGGGAGCTGTTTTTT.

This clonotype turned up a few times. The DNA for the CDR3 is TGTGCCAGCAGTTACTCAGACGGGGCCCCCTACGAGCAGTACTTC. Protein sequence: CASSYSDGAPYEQYF. The chain carries TRBV6-6 and TRBJ2-7; the D call may be TRBD1 or TRBD2 (5 bases each). The V gene's germline CDR1 is MNHNY and CDR2 SVGAGI (reference sequence). The CDR3 is 15 amino acids. The ends were cut back, 0 bases at V and 2 bases at J, with 11 bases in the middle.

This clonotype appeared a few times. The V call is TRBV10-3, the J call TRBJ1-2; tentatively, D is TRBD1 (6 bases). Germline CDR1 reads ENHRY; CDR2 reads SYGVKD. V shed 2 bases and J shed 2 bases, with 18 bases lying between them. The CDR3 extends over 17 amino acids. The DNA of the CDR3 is TGTGCCATCAGTGAGCCTATAGGGGCAGGGGCGAACTATGGCTACACCTTC. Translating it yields CAISEPIGAGANYGYTF.

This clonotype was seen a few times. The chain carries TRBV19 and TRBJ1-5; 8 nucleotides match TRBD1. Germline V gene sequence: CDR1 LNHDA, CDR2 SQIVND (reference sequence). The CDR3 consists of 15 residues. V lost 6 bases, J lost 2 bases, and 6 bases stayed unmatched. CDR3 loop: CASRLQTGGNQPQHF. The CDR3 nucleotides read TGTGCCAGTAGACTACAGACAGGGGGCAATCAGCCCCAGCATTTT.

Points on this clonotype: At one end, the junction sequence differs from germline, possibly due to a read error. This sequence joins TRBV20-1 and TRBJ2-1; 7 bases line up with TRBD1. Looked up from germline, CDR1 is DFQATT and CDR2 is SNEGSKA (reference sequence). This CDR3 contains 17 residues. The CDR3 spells CSAGDGVGRGSYNEQFF. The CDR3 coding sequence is TGCAGTGCTGGAGATGGCGTGGGCAGGGGGTCTTACAATGAGCAGTTCTTC.

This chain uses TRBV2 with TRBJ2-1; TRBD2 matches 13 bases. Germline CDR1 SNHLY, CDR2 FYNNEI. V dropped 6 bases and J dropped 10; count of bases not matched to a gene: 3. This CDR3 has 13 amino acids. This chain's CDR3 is CASSGLAGVEQFF. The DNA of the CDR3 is TGTGCCAGCAGCGGACTAGCGGGAGTGGAGCAGTTCTTC.

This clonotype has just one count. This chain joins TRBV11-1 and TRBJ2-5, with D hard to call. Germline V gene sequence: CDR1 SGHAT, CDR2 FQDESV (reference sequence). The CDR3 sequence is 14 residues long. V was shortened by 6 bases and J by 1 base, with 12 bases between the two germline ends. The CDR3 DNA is TGTGCCAGCAGTTATGAGTTGGCCCAAGAGACCCAGTACTTC. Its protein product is CASSYELAQETQYF.